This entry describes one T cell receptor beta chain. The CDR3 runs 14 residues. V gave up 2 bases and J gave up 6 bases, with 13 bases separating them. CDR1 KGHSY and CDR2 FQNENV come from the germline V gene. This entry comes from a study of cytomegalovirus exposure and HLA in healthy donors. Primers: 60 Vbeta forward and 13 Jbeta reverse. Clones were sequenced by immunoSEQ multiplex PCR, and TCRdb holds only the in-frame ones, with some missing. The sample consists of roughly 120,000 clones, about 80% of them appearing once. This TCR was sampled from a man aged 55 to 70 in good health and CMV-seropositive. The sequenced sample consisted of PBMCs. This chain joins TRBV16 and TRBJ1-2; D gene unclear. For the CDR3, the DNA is TGTGCCAGCAGCCAACACTCCGAACGGGATGGCTACACCTTC. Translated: CASSQHSERDGYTF.